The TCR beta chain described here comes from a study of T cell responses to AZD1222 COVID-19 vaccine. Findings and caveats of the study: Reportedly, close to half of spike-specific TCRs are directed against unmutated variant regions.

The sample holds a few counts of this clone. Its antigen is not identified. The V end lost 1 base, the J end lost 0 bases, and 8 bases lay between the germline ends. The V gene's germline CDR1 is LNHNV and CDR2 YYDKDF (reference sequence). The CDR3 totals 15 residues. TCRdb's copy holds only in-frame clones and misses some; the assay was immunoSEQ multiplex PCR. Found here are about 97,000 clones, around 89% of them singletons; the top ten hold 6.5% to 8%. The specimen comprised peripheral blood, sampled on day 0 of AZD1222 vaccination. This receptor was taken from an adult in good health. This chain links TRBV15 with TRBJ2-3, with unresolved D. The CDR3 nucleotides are TGTGCCACCAGCAGAGGCCCTGGTAGCACAGATACGCAGTATTTT. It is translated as CATSRGPGSTDTQYF.